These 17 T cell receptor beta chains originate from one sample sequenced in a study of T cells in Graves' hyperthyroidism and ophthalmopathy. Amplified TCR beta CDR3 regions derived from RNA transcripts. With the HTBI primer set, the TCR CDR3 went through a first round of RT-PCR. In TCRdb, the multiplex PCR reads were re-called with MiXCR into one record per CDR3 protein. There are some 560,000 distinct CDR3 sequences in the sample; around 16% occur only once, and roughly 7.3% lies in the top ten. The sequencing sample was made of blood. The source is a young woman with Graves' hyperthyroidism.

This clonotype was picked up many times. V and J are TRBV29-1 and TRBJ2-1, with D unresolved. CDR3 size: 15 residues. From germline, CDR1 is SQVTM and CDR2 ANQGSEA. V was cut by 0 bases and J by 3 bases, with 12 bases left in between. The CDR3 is CSVEDRVTNYNEQFF. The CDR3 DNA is TGCAGCGTTGAAGATCGCGTAACAAACTACAATGAGCAGTTCTTC.

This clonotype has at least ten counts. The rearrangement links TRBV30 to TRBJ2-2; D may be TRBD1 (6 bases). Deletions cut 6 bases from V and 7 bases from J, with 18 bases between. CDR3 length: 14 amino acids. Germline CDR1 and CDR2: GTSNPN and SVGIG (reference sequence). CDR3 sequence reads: CACDFAGEHGELFF. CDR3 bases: TGTGCCTGCGATTTCGCAGGGGAACACGGGGAGCTGTTTTTT.

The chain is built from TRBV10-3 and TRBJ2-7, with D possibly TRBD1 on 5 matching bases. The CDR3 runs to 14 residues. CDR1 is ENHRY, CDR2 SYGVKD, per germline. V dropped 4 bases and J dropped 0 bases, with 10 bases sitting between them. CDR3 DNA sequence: TGTGCCATCAGTGCACAGGTAGACTCCTACGAGCAGTACTTC. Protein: CAISAQVDSYEQYF.

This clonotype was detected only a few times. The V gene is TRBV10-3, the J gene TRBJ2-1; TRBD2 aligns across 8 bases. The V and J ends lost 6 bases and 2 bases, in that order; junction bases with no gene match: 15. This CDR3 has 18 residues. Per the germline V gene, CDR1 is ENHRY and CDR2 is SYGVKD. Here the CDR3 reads CAISDPDILAAAYNEQFF. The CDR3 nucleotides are TGTGCCATCAGCGATCCGGATATACTAGCGGCAGCCTACAATGAGCAGTTCTTC.

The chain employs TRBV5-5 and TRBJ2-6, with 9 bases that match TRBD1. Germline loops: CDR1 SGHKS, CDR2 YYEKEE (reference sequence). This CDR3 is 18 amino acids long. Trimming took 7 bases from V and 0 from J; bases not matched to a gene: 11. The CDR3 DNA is TGTGCCAGCGGCCCGACAGGGGGTCTTTACTCTGGGGCCAACGTCCTGACTTTC. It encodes CASGPTGGLYSGANVLTF.

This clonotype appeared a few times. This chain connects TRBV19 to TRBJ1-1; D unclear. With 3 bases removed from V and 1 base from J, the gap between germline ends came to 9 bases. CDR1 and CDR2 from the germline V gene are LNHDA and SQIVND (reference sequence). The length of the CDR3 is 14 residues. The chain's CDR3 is CASSIQAANTEAFF. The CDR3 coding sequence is TGTGCCAGTAGTATCCAGGCCGCGAACACTGAAGCTTTCTTT.

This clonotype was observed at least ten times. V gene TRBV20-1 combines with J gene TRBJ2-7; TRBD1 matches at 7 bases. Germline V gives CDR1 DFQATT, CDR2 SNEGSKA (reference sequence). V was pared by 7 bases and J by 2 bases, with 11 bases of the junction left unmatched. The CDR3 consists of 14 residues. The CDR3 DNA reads TGCAGTGTTCTCCCCCGGGACAGACCCTACGAGCAGTACTTC. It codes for CSVLPRDRPYEQYF.

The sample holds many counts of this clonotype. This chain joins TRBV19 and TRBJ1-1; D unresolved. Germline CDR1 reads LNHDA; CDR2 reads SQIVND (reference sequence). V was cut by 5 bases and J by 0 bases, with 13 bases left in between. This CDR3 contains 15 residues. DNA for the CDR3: TGTGCCAGTAGTTCAGAGGGTACGGTGAACACTGAAGCTTTCTTT. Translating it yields CASSSEGTVNTEAFF.

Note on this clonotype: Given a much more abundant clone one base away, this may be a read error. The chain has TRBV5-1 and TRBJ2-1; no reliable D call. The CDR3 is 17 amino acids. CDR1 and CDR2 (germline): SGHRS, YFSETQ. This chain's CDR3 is CTSSPGVGRFSYNEQFF. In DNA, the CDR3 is TGCACCAGCAGCCCCGGTGTAGGGCGATTCTCCTACAATGAGCAGTTCTTC. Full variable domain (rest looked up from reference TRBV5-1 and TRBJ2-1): KAGVTQTPRYLIKTRGQQVTLSCSPISGHRSVSWYQQTPGQGLQFLFEYFSETQRNKGNFPGRFSGRQFSNSRSEMNVSTLELGDSALYLCTSSPGVGRFSYNEQFFGPGTRLTVL.

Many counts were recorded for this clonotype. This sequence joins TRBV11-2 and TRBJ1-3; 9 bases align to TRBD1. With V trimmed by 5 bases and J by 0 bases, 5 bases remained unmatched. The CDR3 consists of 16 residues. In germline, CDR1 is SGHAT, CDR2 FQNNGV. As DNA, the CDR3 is TGTGCCAGCAGCGCTCAGACAGGGGGCTCTGGAAACACCATATATTTT. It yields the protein CASSAQTGGSGNTIYF.

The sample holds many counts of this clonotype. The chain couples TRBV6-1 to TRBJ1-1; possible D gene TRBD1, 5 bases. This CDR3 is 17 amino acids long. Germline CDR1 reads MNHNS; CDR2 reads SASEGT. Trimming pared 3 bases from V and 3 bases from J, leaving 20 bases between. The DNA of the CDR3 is TGTGCCAGCAGTGATGTCGAGTCAGGAAAGGGGTACACTGAAGCTTTCTTT. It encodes CASSDVESGKGYTEAFF.

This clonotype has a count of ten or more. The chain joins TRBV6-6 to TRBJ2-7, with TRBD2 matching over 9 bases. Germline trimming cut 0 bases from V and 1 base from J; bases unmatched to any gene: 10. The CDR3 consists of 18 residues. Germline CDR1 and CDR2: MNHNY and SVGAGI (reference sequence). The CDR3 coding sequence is TGTGCCAGCAGTTACTCGTTAAGCGGGAGGTACCCATCCTACGAGCAGTACTTC. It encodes CASSYSLSGRYPSYEQYF.

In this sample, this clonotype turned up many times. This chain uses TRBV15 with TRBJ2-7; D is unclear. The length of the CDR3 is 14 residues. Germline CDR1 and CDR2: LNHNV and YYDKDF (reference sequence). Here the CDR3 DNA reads TGTACATACTTGGGGAAACGGAAGAGATACGAGCAGTACTTC. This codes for CTYLGKRKRYEQYF.

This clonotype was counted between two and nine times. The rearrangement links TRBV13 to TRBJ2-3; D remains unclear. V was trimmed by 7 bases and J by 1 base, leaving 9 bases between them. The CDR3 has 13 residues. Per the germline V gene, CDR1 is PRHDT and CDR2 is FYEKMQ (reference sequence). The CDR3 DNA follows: TGTGCCAGCATCTACGGCGGCACAGATACGCAGTATTTT. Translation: CASIYGGTDTQYF.

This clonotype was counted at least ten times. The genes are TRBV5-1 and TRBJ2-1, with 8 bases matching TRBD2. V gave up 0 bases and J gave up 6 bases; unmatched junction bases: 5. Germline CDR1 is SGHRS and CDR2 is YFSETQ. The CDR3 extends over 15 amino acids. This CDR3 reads CASSLASGPRNEQFF. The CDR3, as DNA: TGCGCCAGCAGCTTGGCTAGCGGGCCACGCAATGAGCAGTTCTTC.

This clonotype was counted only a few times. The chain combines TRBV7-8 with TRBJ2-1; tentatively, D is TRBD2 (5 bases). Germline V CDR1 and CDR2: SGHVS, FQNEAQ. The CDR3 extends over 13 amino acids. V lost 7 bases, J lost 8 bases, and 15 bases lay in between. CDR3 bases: TGTGCCAGCATCCCTGTTCTGGGAGATGAGCAGTTCTTC. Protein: CASIPVLGDEQFF.

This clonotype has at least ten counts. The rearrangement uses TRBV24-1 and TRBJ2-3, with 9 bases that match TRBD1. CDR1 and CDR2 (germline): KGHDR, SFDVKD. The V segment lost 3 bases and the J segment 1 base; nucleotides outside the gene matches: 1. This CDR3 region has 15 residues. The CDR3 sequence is CATSDGTGRTDTQYF. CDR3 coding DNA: TGTGCCACCAGTGATGGGACAGGGCGCACAGATACGCAGTATTTT.